The clone carrying this T cell receptor beta chain was found once. Its antigen remains unidentified. These data originate in a study of CD4 T cell repertoires in COVID-19. Whole-study findings and limits: Sharing of several most expanded SARS-CoV-2-reactive clonotypes across memory subsets suggested intraclonal diversification.

These memory T cells were uncultured and sequenced directly after ex vivo isolation. Generated by immunoSEQ multiplex PCR, the TCRdb table keeps only in-frame clones and is missing some. The sample contains fewer than 9,500 clones, roughly 84% of which appear only once. The source was effector memory CD4+ T cells from blood, collected before the COVID-19 pandemic. This TCR came from a human donor who had COVID-19.

The CDR3, as DNA: TGTGCCAGCTCACCAATTCAGAACACTGAAGCTTTCTTT. It yields the protein CASSPIQNTEAFF. The gene calls are TRBV18 and TRBJ1-1; D not resolved. V lost 2 bases, J lost 1 base, and 5 bases lay in between. The germline V gene has CDR1 KGHSH and CDR2 LQKENI. The CDR3 runs to 13 residues.